The 31 T cell receptor beta chains listed next were all sequenced from one sample in a study of CD8 T cells in ankylosing spondylitis (TCRdb year 2017). Libraries were constructed by 5' RACE. The run used an Illumina HiSeq 2500. TCRdb applied fastp at Q25 and MiXCR to the public reads, then kept only in-frame beta chains. When rows share a CDR3 protein, they turn into one entry using the most common DNA and genes. The sample has roughly 200,000 distinct CDR3 sequences on record, roughly 13% of them singletons. The ten biggest clones cover 15% to 20% of the sample. The sample consisted of blood, either unsorted or a sorted T cell fraction (not recorded which). The receptor source for this set is a male donor with ankylosing spondylitis or in good health (not recorded which).

This clonotype has more than one count but fewer than ten. The rearrangement joins TRBV11-3 to TRBJ2-3, with 13 bases that match TRBD2. Germline lookup yields CDR1 SGHNT and CDR2 YENEEA. The CDR3 extends over 17 amino acids. The junction had 8 bases not matched to a gene; V was cut back by 4 bases and J by 4 bases. The CDR3 DNA reads as TGTGCCAGCAGCTCGCCCCGGACTAGCGGGGGCGCAGATACGCAGTATTTT. Translated, it gives CASSSPRTSGGADTQYF.

This clonotype was counted many times. The V gene is TRBV9, the J gene TRBJ2-2; D perhaps matches TRBD2 (5 bases). This CDR3 spans 13 amino acids. The V end was cut by 4 bases, the J end by 6 bases, with 10 bases between. Germline V gene data show CDR1 as SGDLS and CDR2 as YYNGEE. The CDR3 is CASSPGNAGELFF. The CDR3 DNA reads TGTGCCAGCAGCCCCGGGAATGCCGGGGAGCTGTTTTTT.

In this sample, this clonotype turned up many times. This chain connects TRBV4-2 to TRBJ2-1; possible D gene TRBD1, 5 bases. Trimming pared 0 bases from V and 6 bases from J, leaving 18 bases between. This CDR3 has 17 amino acids. Germline CDR1 is LGHNA and CDR2 is YNFKEQ. CDR3 DNA sequence: TGTGCCAGCAGCCAAGATGGGGCGGCCTCCTACTTCAATGAGCAGTTCTTC. Translating gives CASSQDGAASYFNEQFF.

CDR3 nucleotides: TGCGCCAGCAGCCACACTAGCGGAGAGACCCAGTACTTC. Protein: CASSHTSGETQYF. The V call is TRBV4-1, the J call TRBJ2-5; 8 positions match TRBD2. J was trimmed by 4 bases and V by 3 bases; bases with no gene match: 1. Germline CDR1 MGHRA, CDR2 YSYEKL. This CDR3 has 13 amino acids.

In its sample, this clonotype was seen a few times. The V gene is TRBV7-2, the J gene TRBJ2-7; 9 bases fit TRBD1. Germline CDR1 reads SGHTA; CDR2 reads FQGNSA. V lost 5 bases, J lost 3 bases, and 8 bases stayed unmatched. The CDR3 contains 15 residues. CDR3 amino acids: CASSPGTGLLYEQYF. The CDR3 DNA reads as TGTGCCAGCAGCCCTGGGACAGGGTTACTCTACGAGCAGTACTTC.

The chain combines TRBV4-1 with TRBJ2-7, with D perhaps TRBD1 (5 bases). This CDR3 has 14 residues. Trimming took off 2 bases at V and 5 bases at J, with 13 bases between the two ends. Germline CDR1 is MGHRA and CDR2 is YSYEKL. CDR3 sequence reads: CASSQPRQGHEQYF. For the CDR3, the DNA is TGCGCCAGCAGCCAACCTCGCCAGGGTCACGAGCAGTACTTC.

CDR3: CATALGELWNTQYF. CDR3 DNA sequence: TGTGCCACCGCGTTAGGAGAGCTTTGGAATACGCAGTATTTT. V gene TRBV2 combines with J gene TRBJ2-3, with D unresolved. Germline CDR1 is SNHLY and CDR2 is FYNNEI. The CDR3 sequence is 14 residues long. V dropped 10 bases and J dropped 7 bases, with 21 bases sitting between them.

By share, this clonotype ranks as large. The V and J genes are TRBV11-2 and TRBJ2-7; D is possibly TRBD2 (5 bases). The CDR3 loop spans 15 amino acids. Trimming cost V 4 bases and J 5 bases, with 18 bases left between them. The germline CDR1 and CDR2 sequences are SGHAT and FQNNGV. The chain's CDR3 is CASSSSLGLLNEQYF. DNA for the CDR3: TGTGCCAGCAGCTCAAGCCTCGGACTTTTAAACGAGCAGTACTTC.

This clonotype has a handful of counts. The rearrangement links TRBV30 to TRBJ2-1; D perhaps matches TRBD2 (5 bases). V lost 4 bases and J 3 bases, leaving 10 bases between the germline ends. Germline CDR1 GTSNPN, CDR2 SVGIG (reference sequence). This CDR3 contains 13 residues. CDR3 coding DNA: TGTGCCTGGACTGGCGGGCTCTACAATGAGCAGTTCTTC. Amino acids: CAWTGGLYNEQFF.

The genes are TRBV11-2 and TRBJ2-7; tentative D call: TRBD2 (6 bases). The CDR3 has 16 amino acids. The V gene lost 5 bases and the J gene lost 0 bases, with 17 bases spanning the gap. Per germline, CDR1 SGHAT and CDR2 FQNNGV. This CDR3 is CASSPPGLRSSYEQYF. DNA for the CDR3: TGTGCCAGCAGCCCTCCGGGACTTAGGAGCTCCTACGAGCAGTACTTC. Together with reference TRBV11-2 and TRBJ2-7, the CDR3 gives the full variable domain: EAGVAQSPRYKIIEKRQSVAFWCNPISGHATLYWYQQILGQGPKLLIQFQNNGVVDDSQLPKDRFSAERLKGVDSTLKIQPAKLEDSAVYLCASSPPGLRSSYEQYFGPGTRLTVT.

This clonotype was counted between two and nine times. V and J are TRBV29-1 and TRBJ1-5; D ambiguous. Looked up from germline, CDR1 is SQVTM and CDR2 is ANQGSEA. The CDR3 is 16 residues long. V lost 0 bases to trimming and J lost 0 bases, with 12 bases between them. This chain's CDR3 is CSVEERLFNSNQPQHF. The CDR3 coding sequence is TGCAGCGTTGAAGAACGACTGTTTAATAGCAATCAGCCCCAGCATTTT.

The CDR3 loop is CASSIRSDSAYNEQFF. CDR3 coding DNA: TGTGCCAGTAGTATTCGATCGGACAGCGCTTACAATGAGCAGTTCTTC. This rearrangement joins TRBV19 to TRBJ2-1, with D possibly being TRBD1 (6 bases). CDR1 and CDR2 from the germline V gene are LNHDA and SQIVND (reference sequence). The V and J ends lost 3 bases and 4 bases respectively, with 16 bases between them. The CDR3 loop spans 16 amino acids.

This clonotype was seen only a few times. The V call is TRBV18, the J call TRBJ2-5, with TRBD1 matching 7 bases. V shed 3 bases, J shed 3 bases, and the junction held 10 bases outside the gene matches. CDR1 is KGHSH and CDR2 is LQKENI in the germline V gene. This CDR3 is built from 16 residues. The CDR3 sequence: CASSPSPGTEEETQYF. Here the CDR3 DNA reads TGTGCCAGCTCACCGTCCCCCGGGACAGAAGAAGAGACCCAGTACTTC.

The chain joins TRBV4-1 to TRBJ2-7, with D possibly being TRBD1 or TRBD2 (6 bases each). Per the germline V gene, CDR1 is MGHRA and CDR2 is YSYEKL. CDR3 length: 14 amino acids. Deletions cut 4 bases from V and 2 bases from J, with 12 bases between. This chain's CDR3 is CASSLGGTPYEQYF. The CDR3 coding sequence is TGCGCCAGCAGCCTAGGGGGGACCCCCTACGAGCAGTACTTC.

V usage is TRBV7-9 and J usage is TRBJ2-5; D remains ambiguous. The CDR3 has 16 residues. Germline lookup yields CDR1 SEHNR and CDR2 FQNEAQ (reference sequence). The ends were cut back, 2 bases at V and 2 bases at J, with 15 bases in the middle. Here the CDR3 reads CASSLLAYPGQETQYF. The CDR3 nucleotides read TGTGCCAGCAGCTTACTGGCCTATCCCGGACAAGAGACCCAGTACTTC.

The V gene is TRBV4-1, the J gene TRBJ2-2, with 11 bases that match TRBD2. There are 19 residues in the CDR3. CDR1 and CDR2 (germline): MGHRA, YSYEKL. With 1 base clipped from V and 3 bases from J, the junction kept 10 bases outside the gene matches. The CDR3, as DNA: TGCGCCAGCAGCCAAGGCGGCAGTAGCGGGAGGGCCTACACCGGGGAGCTGTTTTTT. Translation gives CASSQGGSSGRAYTGELFF.

Only a few counts were recorded for this clonotype. The chain joins TRBV27 to TRBJ2-1; TRBD1 matches at 8 bases. This CDR3 has 13 residues. From germline, CDR1 is MNHEY and CDR2 SMNVEV (reference sequence). The V segment lost 2 bases and the J segment 7 bases; nucleotides outside the gene matches: 1. The CDR3 bases are TGTGCCAGCAGTTTAAACAGGGGGAATGAGCAGTTCTTC. Its translation is CASSLNRGNEQFF.

The chain links TRBV5-6 to TRBJ2-1, with D perhaps TRBD1 (6 bases). This CDR3 comprises 16 residues. Germline V CDR1 and CDR2: SGHDT, YYEEEE. V dropped 0 bases and J dropped 1 base, with 11 bases sitting between them. CDR3 protein: CASSLVGQGSYNEQFF. CDR3 sequence (DNA): TGTGCCAGCAGCTTGGTGGGACAAGGTTCCTACAATGAGCAGTTCTTC. Looking up the rest from reference TRBV5-6 and TRBJ2-1 gives the full variable domain: DAGVTQSPTHLIKTRGQQVTLRCSPKSGHDTVSWYQQALGQGPQFIFQYYEEEERQRGNFPDRFSGHQFPNYSSELNVNALLLGDSALYLCASSLVGQGSYNEQFFGPGTRLTVL.

This clonotype was seen a few times. This chain connects TRBV9 to TRBJ2-7; 8 bases fit TRBD1. This CDR3 has 14 residues. Germline V gene lookup returns CDR1 SGDLS and CDR2 YYNGEE. With 3 bases clipped from V and 4 bases from J, the junction kept 6 bases outside the gene matches. The CDR3, as DNA: TGTGCCAGCAGCGCCTCAGGGGGCGAATACGAGCAGTACTTC. Encoded protein: CASSASGGEYEQYF.

V and J are TRBV20-1 and TRBJ2-1, with 7 bases lining up with TRBD1. Germline V lookup: CDR1 DFQATT, CDR2 SNEGSKA (reference sequence). Trimming at V came to 6 bases and at J to 0 bases, leaving 14 bases not matched to a gene. CDR3 length: 17 amino acids. The CDR3 nucleotides read TGCAGTGCCTCCCCTCCTCGACAGGGAAACTCCTACAATGAGCAGTTCTTC. As protein: CSASPPRQGNSYNEQFF.

J is TRBJ2-6 and V is TRBV27; either TRBD1 or TRBD2 may fit D (5 bases each). Germline-derived CDR1 and CDR2 are MNHEY and SMNVEV (reference sequence). This CDR3 is 14 amino acids long. Trimming removed 8 bases from V and 0 bases from J, with 8 bases in between. The CDR3 protein is CASRGGSGANVLTF. The CDR3 DNA reads as TGTGCCAGCCGTGGGGGCTCTGGGGCCAACGTCCTGACTTTC.

This clonotype was counted only a few times. The V gene is TRBV6-1, the J gene TRBJ2-5, with a possible D match to TRBD1 (6 bases). V was trimmed by 6 bases and J by 2 bases, leaving 16 bases between them. CDR1 and CDR2 from the germline V gene are MNHNS and SASEGT. CDR3 length: 15 amino acids. This CDR3 reads CASRTSGDTQETQYF. The CDR3 DNA reads as TGTGCCAGCAGAACCTCCGGGGACACACAAGAGACCCAGTACTTC.

V is TRBV10-3 and J is TRBJ1-1, with 9 bases identical to TRBD1. The CDR3 totals 15 residues. Germline CDR1 reads ENHRY; CDR2 reads SYGVKD. The J segment lost 1 base and the V segment lost 2 bases, leaving 2 bases of the junction unmatched. The CDR3 spells CAISETGQGNTEAFF. The CDR3 DNA is TGTGCCATCAGTGAGACGGGACAGGGGAACACTGAAGCTTTCTTT.

V gene TRBV4-1 combines with J gene TRBJ2-1; TRBD2 matches 7 bases. There are 15 residues in the CDR3. Unmatched junction bases numbered 11, after V lost 4 bases and J lost 8 bases. The germline V gene has CDR1 MGHRA and CDR2 YSYEKL. CDR3 amino acids: CASSPKSGTIDEQFF. The CDR3 DNA follows: TGCGCCAGCAGCCCGAAGTCCGGGACTATCGATGAGCAGTTCTTC.

This clonotype was counted a few times. The gene calls are TRBV6-4 and TRBJ1-5; D gene uncertain. Germline V gene sequence: CDR1 MRHNA, CDR2 SNTAGT. V lost 5 bases, J lost 2 bases, and 10 bases lay in between. This CDR3 spans 14 amino acids. The CDR3 DNA reads as TGTGCCAGCAGTTCACGGGAGCGCAATCAGCCCCAGCATTTT. Residues: CASSSRERNQPQHF.

This clonotype was found a few times. The V call is TRBV4-1, the J call TRBJ1-1, with D perhaps TRBD1 (5 bases). In germline, CDR1 is MGHRA, CDR2 YSYEKL. The CDR3 is 16 residues long. The V end lost 1 base, the J end lost 1 base, and 13 bases lay between the germline ends. The CDR3 protein is CASSQGMDTGNTEAFF. In DNA, the CDR3 is TGCGCCAGCAGCCAAGGGATGGACACGGGGAACACTGAAGCTTTCTTT.

The genes are TRBV5-1 and TRBJ2-7; D assignment may be TRBD1 or TRBD2 (5 bases each). Germline CDR1 and CDR2: SGHRS and YFSETQ. V dropped 4 bases and J dropped 2 bases, with 13 bases sitting between them. The CDR3 totals 14 residues. CDR3 protein: CASSAGAGPYEQYF. CDR3 coding DNA: TGCGCCAGCAGCGCCGGGGCAGGCCCCTACGAGCAGTACTTC.

The chain is built from TRBV20-1 and TRBJ1-1; tentative D call: TRBD1 (5 bases). Germline CDR1 reads DFQATT; CDR2 reads SNEGSKA (reference sequence). The V end was cut by 8 bases, the J end by 1 base, with 11 bases between. This CDR3 is built from 12 residues. The DNA for the CDR3 is TGCAGTCCTCTGGGGGGGAACACTGAAGCTTTCTTT. Residues: CSPLGGNTEAFF.

This sequence joins TRBV6-5 and TRBJ1-1, with D possibly matching TRBD1 (6 bases). The CDR3 sequence is 15 residues long. Germline lookup yields CDR1 MNHEY and CDR2 SVGAGI. Trimming stripped 0 bases from V and 6 bases from J, with 14 bases between. The CDR3 DNA reads as TGTGCCAGCAGTTACTCGAATTCCGGACAGTCTGAAGCTTTCTTT. As protein: CASSYSNSGQSEAFF.

This clonotype was counted only a few times. The rearrangement uses TRBV20-1 and TRBJ2-1, with D possibly being TRBD2 (6 bases). V shed 0 bases and J shed 10 bases, with 10 bases lying between them. Germline CDR1 reads DFQATT; CDR2 reads SNEGSKA (reference sequence). CDR3 length: 12 amino acids. The CDR3 region has the DNA TGCAGTGCTAGAGAACTAGCTCCCGAGCAGTTCTTC. Encoded protein: CSARELAPEQFF.

In this sample, this clonotype turned up a few times. The chain joins TRBV5-1 to TRBJ2-2, with D possibly TRBD2 on 6 matching bases. V shed 3 bases and J shed 6 bases, with 12 bases lying between them. This CDR3 is built from 14 residues. CDR1 is SGHRS and CDR2 is YFSETQ in the germline V gene. CDR3 residues: CASSSRWGAGELFF. The DNA of the CDR3 is TGCGCCAGCAGCTCGAGGTGGGGGGCCGGGGAGCTGTTTTTT.